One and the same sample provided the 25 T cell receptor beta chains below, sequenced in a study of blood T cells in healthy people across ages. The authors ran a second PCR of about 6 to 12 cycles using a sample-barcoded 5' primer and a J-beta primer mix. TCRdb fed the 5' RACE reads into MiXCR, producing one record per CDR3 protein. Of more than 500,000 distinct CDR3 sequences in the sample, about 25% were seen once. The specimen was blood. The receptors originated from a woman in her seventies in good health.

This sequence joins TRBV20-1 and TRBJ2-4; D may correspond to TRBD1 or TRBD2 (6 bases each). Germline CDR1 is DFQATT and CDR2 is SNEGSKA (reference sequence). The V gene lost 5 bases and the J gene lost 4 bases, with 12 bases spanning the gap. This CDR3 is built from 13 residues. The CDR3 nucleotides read TGCAGTGCTCCGAGGGGGGAAAAAAACATTCAGTACTTC. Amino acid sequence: CSAPRGEKNIQYF.

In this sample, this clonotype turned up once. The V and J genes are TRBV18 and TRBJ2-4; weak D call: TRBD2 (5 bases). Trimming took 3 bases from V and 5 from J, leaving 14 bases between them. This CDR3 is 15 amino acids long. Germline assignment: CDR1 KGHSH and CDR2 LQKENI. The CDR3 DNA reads TGTGCCAGCTCACCCGTGTCGGGGTACGAAAACATTCAGTACTTC. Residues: CASSPVSGYENIQYF.

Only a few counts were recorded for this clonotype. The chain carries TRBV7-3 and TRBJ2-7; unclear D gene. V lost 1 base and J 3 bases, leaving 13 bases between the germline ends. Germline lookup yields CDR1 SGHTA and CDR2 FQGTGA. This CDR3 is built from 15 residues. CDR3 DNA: TGTGCCAGCAGCTTAAGCTCTCTAGGCTACTACGAGCAGTACTTC. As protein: CASSLSSLGYYEQYF.

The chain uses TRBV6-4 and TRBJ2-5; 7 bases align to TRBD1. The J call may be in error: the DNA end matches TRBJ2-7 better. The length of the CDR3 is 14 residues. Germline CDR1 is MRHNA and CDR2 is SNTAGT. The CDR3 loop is CASAEQGSSYEQYF. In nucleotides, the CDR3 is TGTGCCAGCGCCGAACAGGGGTCTAGCTACGAGCAGTACTTC.

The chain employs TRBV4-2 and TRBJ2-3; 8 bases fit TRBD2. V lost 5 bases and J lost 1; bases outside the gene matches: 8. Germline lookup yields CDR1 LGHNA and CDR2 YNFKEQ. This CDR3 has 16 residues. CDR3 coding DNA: TGTGCCAGCAGCTCCCGGGGTAGCGGGGGCACAGATACGCAGTATTTT. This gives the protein CASSSRGSGGTDTQYF.

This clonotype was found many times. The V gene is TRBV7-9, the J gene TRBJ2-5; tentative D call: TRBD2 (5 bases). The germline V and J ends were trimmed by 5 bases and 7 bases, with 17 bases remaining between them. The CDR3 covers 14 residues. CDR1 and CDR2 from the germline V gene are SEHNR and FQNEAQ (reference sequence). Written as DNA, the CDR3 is TGTGCCAGCAGCACATCCCCGGGGTCCGGGACCCAGTACTTC. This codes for CASSTSPGSGTQYF.

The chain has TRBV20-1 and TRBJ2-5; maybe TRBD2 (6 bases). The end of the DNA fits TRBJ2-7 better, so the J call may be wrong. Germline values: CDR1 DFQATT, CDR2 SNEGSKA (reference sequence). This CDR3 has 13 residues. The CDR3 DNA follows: TGCAGTGCTGGCGGGGCGTCCTCCTACGAGCAGTACTTC. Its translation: CSAGGASSYEQYF.

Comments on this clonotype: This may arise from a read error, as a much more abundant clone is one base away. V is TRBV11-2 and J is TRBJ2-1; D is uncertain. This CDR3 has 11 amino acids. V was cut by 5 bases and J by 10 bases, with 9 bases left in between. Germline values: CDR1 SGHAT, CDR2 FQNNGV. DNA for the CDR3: TGTGCCAGCAGCCCTAAGGTAGAGCAGTTCTTC. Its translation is CASSPKVEQFF.

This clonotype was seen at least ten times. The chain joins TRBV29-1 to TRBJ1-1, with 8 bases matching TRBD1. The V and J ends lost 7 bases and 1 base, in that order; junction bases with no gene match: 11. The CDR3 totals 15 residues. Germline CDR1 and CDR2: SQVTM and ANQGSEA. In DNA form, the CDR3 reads TGCAGCGCCTTACTGACCGGGACAGGGAACACTGAAGCTTTCTTT. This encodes CSALLTGTGNTEAFF.

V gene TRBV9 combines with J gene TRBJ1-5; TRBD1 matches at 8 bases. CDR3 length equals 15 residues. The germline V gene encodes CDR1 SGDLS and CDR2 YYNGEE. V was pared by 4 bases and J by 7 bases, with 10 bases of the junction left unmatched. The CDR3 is CASSPQTGEGQPQHF. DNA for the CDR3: TGTGCCAGCAGCCCCCAGACAGGGGAAGGCCAGCCCCAGCATTTT.

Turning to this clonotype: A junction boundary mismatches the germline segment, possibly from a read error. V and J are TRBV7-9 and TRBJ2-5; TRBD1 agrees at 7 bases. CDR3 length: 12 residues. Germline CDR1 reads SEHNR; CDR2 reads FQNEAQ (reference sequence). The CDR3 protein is CASSLNVRTGKF. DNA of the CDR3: TGTGCCAGCAGCTTAAACGTGCGGACAGGAAAATTC. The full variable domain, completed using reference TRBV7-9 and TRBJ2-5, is DTGVSQNPRHKITKRGQNVTFRCDPISEHNRLYWYRQTLGQGPEFLTYFQNEAQLEKSRLLSDRFSAERPKGSFSTLEIQRTEQGDSAMYLCASSLNVRTGKFGPGTRLLVL.

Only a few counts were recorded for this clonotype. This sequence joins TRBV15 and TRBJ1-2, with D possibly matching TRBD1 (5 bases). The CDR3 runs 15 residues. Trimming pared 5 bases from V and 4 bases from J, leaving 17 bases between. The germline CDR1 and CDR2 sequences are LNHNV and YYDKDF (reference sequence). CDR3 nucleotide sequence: TGTGCCACCAGCCGGAACCTAGGAGGGACCTATGGCTACACCTTC. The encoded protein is CATSRNLGGTYGYTF.

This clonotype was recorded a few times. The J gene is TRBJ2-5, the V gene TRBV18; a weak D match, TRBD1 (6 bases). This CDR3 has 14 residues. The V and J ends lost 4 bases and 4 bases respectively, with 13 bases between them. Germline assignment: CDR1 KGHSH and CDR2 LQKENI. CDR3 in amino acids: CASSRTEVSETQYF. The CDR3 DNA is TGTGCCAGCTCACGGACAGAGGTTTCAGAGACCCAGTACTTC.

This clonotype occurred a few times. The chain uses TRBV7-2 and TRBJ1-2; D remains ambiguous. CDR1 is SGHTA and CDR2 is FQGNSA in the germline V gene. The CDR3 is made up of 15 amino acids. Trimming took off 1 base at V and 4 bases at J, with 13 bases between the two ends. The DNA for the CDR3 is TGTGCCAGCAGCTTAGAGTTCGGAGATCCCTATGGCTACACCTTC. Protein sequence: CASSLEFGDPYGYTF.

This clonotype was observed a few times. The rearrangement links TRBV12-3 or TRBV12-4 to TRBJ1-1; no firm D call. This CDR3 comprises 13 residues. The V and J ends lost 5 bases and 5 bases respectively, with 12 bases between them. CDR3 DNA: TGTGCCAGCAGTAACACGGCGGGGACTGAAGCTTTCTTT. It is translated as CASSNTAGTEAFF.

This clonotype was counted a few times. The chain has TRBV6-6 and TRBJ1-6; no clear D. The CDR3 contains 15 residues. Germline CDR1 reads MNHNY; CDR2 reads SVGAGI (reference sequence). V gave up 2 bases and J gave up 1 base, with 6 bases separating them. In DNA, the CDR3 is TGTGCCAGCAGTTACGGGGAATCCTATAATTCACCCCTCCACTTT. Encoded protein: CASSYGESYNSPLHF.

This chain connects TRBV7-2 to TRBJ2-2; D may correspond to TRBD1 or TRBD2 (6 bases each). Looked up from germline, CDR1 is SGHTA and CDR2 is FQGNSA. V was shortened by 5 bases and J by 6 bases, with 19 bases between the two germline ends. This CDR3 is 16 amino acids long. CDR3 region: CASSNPGGRVSGELFF. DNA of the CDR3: TGTGCCAGCAGCAACCCCGGGGGCAGGGTCTCCGGGGAGCTGTTTTTT.

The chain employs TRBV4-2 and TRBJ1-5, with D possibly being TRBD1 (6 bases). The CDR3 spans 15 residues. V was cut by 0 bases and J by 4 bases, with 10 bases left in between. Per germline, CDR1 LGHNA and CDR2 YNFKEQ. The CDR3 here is CASSQDPQGNQPQHF. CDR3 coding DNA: TGTGCCAGCAGCCAAGATCCGCAGGGGAATCAGCCCCAGCATTTT.

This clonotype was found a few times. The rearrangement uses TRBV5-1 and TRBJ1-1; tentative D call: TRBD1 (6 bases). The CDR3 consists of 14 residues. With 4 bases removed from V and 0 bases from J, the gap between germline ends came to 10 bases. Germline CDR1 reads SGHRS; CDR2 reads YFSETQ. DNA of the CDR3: TGCGCCAGCAGCACGGGACATATGAACACTGAAGCTTTCTTT. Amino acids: CASSTGHMNTEAFF.

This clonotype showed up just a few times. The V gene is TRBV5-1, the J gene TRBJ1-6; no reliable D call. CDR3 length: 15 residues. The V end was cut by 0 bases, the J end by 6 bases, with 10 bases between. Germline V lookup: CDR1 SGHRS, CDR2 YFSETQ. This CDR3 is CASSLGAGSNSPLHF. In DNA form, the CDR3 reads TGCGCCAGCAGCTTGGGGGCCGGGTCTAATTCACCCCTCCACTTT.

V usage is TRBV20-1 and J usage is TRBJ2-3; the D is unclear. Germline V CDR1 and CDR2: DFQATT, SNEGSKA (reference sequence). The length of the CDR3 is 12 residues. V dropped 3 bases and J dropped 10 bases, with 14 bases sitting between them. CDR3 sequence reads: CSASLQLQAQYF. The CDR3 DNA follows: TGCAGTGCTAGTCTTCAGCTGCAGGCGCAGTATTTT.

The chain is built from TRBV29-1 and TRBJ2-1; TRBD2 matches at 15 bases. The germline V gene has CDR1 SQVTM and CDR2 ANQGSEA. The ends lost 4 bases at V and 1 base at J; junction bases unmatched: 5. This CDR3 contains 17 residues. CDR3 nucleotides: TGCAGCGTTGTAGGGACTAGCGGGGGGCGGTCCTACAATGAGCAGTTCTTC. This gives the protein CSVVGTSGGRSYNEQFF.

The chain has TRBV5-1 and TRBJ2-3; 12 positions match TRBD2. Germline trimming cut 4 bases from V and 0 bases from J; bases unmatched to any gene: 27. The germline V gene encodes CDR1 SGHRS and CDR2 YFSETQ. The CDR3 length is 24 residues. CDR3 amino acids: CASSPGTGWIVVTSGRFSTDTQYF. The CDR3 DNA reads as TGCGCCAGCAGCCCGGGGACAGGGTGGATTGTTGTGACTAGCGGGAGATTCAGCACAGATACGCAGTATTTT.

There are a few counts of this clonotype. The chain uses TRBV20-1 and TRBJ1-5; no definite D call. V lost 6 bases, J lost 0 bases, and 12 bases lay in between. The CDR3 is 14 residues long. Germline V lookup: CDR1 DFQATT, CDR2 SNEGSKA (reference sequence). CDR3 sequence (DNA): TGCAGTGCCGCCAAGGGCCCTAGCAATCAGCCCCAGCATTTT. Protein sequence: CSAAKGPSNQPQHF.

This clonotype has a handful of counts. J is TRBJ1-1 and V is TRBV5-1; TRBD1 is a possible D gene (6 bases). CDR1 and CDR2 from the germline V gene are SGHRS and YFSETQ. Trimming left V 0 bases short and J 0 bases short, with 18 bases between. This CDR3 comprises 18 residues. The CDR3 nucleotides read TGCGCCAGCAGCTTGGAGGAGCAGGGGCTTGGGGTGAACACTGAAGCTTTCTTT. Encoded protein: CASSLEEQGLGVNTEAFF.